The 27 T cell receptor beta chains given below trace back to one sample, sequenced in a study of beta chain features in type 1 diabetes. Since all of the isolated RNA was reverse transcribed, expressed TCRB transcripts were what got sequenced. Sequencing was performed with immunoSEQ multiplex PCR; in TCRdb, only in-frame clones are kept and a portion is missing. The sample has more than 120,000 clones, 10% seen once. Material for sequencing was naive CD4+ T cells from blood. The source of these receptors is a man younger than 35 in good health.

This clone was seen repeatedly, ten times or more. The chain recombines TRBV29-1 with TRBJ2-5, with D perhaps matching TRBD2 (6 bases). The CDR3 sequence is 12 residues long. Germline V gene data show CDR1 as SQVTM and CDR2 as ANQGSEA. Trimming cost V 7 bases and J 1 base, with 10 bases left between them. CDR3 sequence: CSEGLTQETQYF. The CDR3 DNA reads TGCAGCGAGGGACTGACCCAAGAGACCCAGTACTTC.

Ten or more counts support this clone. The chain carries TRBV27 and TRBJ1-1; the D gene is possibly TRBD1 (5 bases). There are 14 residues in the CDR3. With 4 bases removed from V and 1 base from J, the gap between germline ends came to 10 bases. Germline V gene lookup returns CDR1 MNHEY and CDR2 SMNVEV (reference sequence). CDR3 sequence: CASSSPTANTEAFF. In DNA form, the CDR3 reads TGTGCCAGCAGTTCGCCGACAGCGAACACTGAAGCTTTCTTT.

The J gene is TRBJ1-1, the V gene TRBV30, with D unresolved. The CDR3 has 13 residues. Trimming took 3 bases from V and 1 from J, leaving 9 bases between them. Per the germline V gene, CDR1 is GTSNPN and CDR2 is SVGIG (reference sequence). The CDR3 sequence is CAWSNTENTEAFF. The CDR3 DNA follows: TGTGCCTGGAGCAATACAGAGAACACTGAAGCTTTCTTT.

This clone was found a few times. The V and J genes are TRBV2 and TRBJ1-1; D perhaps matches TRBD1 (6 bases). The V gene lost 0 bases and the J gene lost 2 bases, with 7 bases spanning the gap. This CDR3 has 14 amino acids. The germline V gene has CDR1 SNHLY and CDR2 FYNNEI. The chain's CDR3 is CASSEAGGNTEAFF. CDR3 nucleotides: TGTGCCAGCAGTGAAGCTGGGGGCAACACTGAAGCTTTCTTT.

A few counts support this clone. The chain has TRBV7-2 and TRBJ2-3, with TRBD2 matching over 12 bases. V was pared by 2 bases and J by 0 bases, with 6 bases of the junction left unmatched. The CDR3 is 18 residues long. Germline CDR1 reads SGHTA; CDR2 reads FQGNSA. The CDR3: CASSLRGTSGGSTDTQYF. CDR3 nucleotide sequence: TGTGCCAGCAGCTTAAGGGGCACTAGCGGGGGGAGCACAGATACGCAGTATTTT.

This clone showed up just a few times. J is TRBJ1-6 and V is TRBV19; D possibly corresponds to TRBD1 (5 bases). This CDR3 region has 16 residues. The V gene's germline CDR1 is LNHDA and CDR2 SQIVND (reference sequence). V was pared by 6 bases and J by 7 bases, with 19 bases between. CDR3 protein: CASSLGANSENSPLHF. CDR3 coding DNA: TGTGCCAGTAGCCTAGGGGCAAATTCGGAGAATTCACCCCTCCACTTT.

The CDR3 loop is CASSPVRGKETQYF. The CDR3 DNA sequence: TGTGCCAGCAGCCCCGTCCGCGGGAAGGAGACCCAGTACTTC. The chain combines TRBV7-9 with TRBJ2-5; a weak D match, TRBD2 (6 bases). Germline CDR1 reads SEHNR; CDR2 reads FQNEAQ (reference sequence). Between the trimmed V and J ends, which lost 5 bases and 5 bases, there was a span of 15 bases. There are 14 residues in the CDR3. Full variable domain (missing parts from reference TRBV7-9 and TRBJ2-5): DTGVSQNPRHKITKRGQNVTFRCDPISEHNRLYWYRQTLGQGPEFLTYFQNEAQLEKSRLLSDRFSAERPKGSFSTLEIQRTEQGDSAMYLCASSPVRGKETQYFGPGTRLLVL.

CDR3 amino acids: CASSLGQGSNYGYTF. The CDR3 DNA is TGTGCCAGCAGTTTAGGGCAGGGGTCAAACTATGGCTACACCTTC. The chain couples TRBV28 to TRBJ1-2; perhaps TRBD1 as D (6 bases). The CDR3 has 15 amino acids. V lost 2 bases and J lost 2, with 12 bases in between. In germline, CDR1 is MDHEN, CDR2 SYDVKM.

This clone was picked up a small number of times. J is TRBJ2-3 and V is TRBV7-2; D perhaps matches TRBD1 (6 bases). V shed 4 bases and J shed 3 bases, with 14 bases lying between them. Looked up from germline, CDR1 is SGHTA and CDR2 is FQGNSA. The CDR3 spans 15 residues. The CDR3 nucleotides read TGTGCCAGCAGCTACACAGGGACGGGGACAGATACGCAGTATTTT. It specifies CASSYTGTGTDTQYF. The full variable domain, in which reference TRBV7-2 and TRBJ2-3 provide the parts outside the CDR3, is GAGVSQSPSNKVTEKGKDVELRCDPISGHTALYWYRQSLGQGLEFLIYFQGNSAPDKSGLPSDRFSAERTGGSVSTLTIQRTQQEDSAVYLCASSYTGTGTDTQYFGPGTRLTVL.

The chain links TRBV18 to TRBJ2-5; TRBD2 agrees at 7 bases. This CDR3 is built from 15 residues. Germline V gene data show CDR1 as KGHSH and CDR2 as LQKENI. Losses at the gene ends were 1 base for V and 2 bases for J; bases not matched to a gene: 4. CDR3 sequence: CASSPLSSGQETQYF. The CDR3, as DNA: TGTGCCAGCTCACCACTGTCTAGCGGACAAGAGACCCAGTACTTC.

This clone was counted a few times. The V gene is TRBV6-1, the J gene TRBJ2-7, with TRBD1 matching over 7 bases. This CDR3 comprises 15 residues. The germline V gene has CDR1 MNHNS and CDR2 SASEGT. Trimming cost V 1 base and J 0 bases; bases outside gene matches: 3. CDR3 residues: CASSEGDRDSYEQYF. Here the CDR3 DNA reads TGTGCCAGCAGTGAAGGTGACAGGGACTCCTACGAGCAGTACTTC.

This chain links TRBV2 with TRBJ2-2; D is possibly TRBD1 (7 bases). The CDR3 totals 14 residues. Between the trimmed V and J ends, which lost 4 bases and 7 bases, there was a span of 13 bases. Germline CDR1 SNHLY, CDR2 FYNNEI. Written as DNA, the CDR3 is TGTGCCAGCAGTGGACAGGGAGCGGGCGGGGAGCTGTTTTTT. It is translated as CASSGQGAGGELFF.

This clone occurred a few times. The V and J genes are TRBV9 and TRBJ1-3; perhaps TRBD1 as D (6 bases). V lost 0 bases and J 0 bases, leaving 13 bases between the germline ends. The CDR3 totals 17 residues. Germline V lookup: CDR1 SGDLS, CDR2 YYNGEE. The DNA of the CDR3 is TGTGCCAGCAGCGTAGCCGGGGCCAGGGGCTCTGGAAACACCATATATTTT. This sequence encodes CASSVAGARGSGNTIYF.

This chain connects TRBV6-1 to TRBJ2-3, with D possibly TRBD1 on 6 matching bases. The germline CDR1 and CDR2 sequences are MNHNS and SASEGT. This CDR3 is 14 amino acids long. V was shortened by 4 bases and J by 1 base, with 9 bases between the two germline ends. CDR3 amino acids: CASSAAGGTDTQYF. In nucleotides, the CDR3 is TGTGCCAGCAGTGCGGCAGGGGGCACAGATACGCAGTATTTT.

This clone showed up just a few times. V and J are TRBV7-2 and TRBJ1-2; TRBD1 matches 10 bases. The CDR3 consists of 14 residues. The germline V gene encodes CDR1 SGHTA and CDR2 FQGNSA. The J segment lost 4 bases and the V segment lost 7 bases, leaving 6 bases of the junction unmatched. CDR3 bases: TGTGCCAGCAAAGGGACAGGGGAAGTCTATGGCTACACCTTC. Encoded protein: CASKGTGEVYGYTF.

This clone was seen a few times. The chain combines TRBV10-3 with TRBJ2-7; TRBD1 matches 7 bases. The CDR3 sequence is 15 residues long. Unmatched junction bases numbered 4, after V lost 2 bases and J lost 0 bases. The germline CDR1 and CDR2 sequences are ENHRY and SYGVKD. CDR3 sequence (DNA): TGTGCCATCAGTGAGCCGACAGGGATCTCCTACGAGCAGTACTTC. The encoded protein is CAISEPTGISYEQYF.

This clone was counted a few times. The gene calls are TRBV30 and TRBJ2-7; 7 bases are a match to TRBD2. Per the germline V gene, CDR1 is GTSNPN and CDR2 is SVGIG (reference sequence). V trimming: 0 bases; J trimming: 4 bases; junction bases outside the gene matches: 9. CDR3 length: 15 residues. CDR3 in DNA: TGTGCCTGGAGTGTATGGGGGGGGGTTAGGTACGAGCAGTACTTC. Protein: CAWSVWGGVRYEQYF.

This clone has at least ten counts. V gene TRBV7-9 combines with J gene TRBJ2-1; TRBD1 aligns across 7 bases. CDR1 is SEHNR and CDR2 is FQNEAQ in the germline V gene (reference sequence). The CDR3 contains 15 residues. V shed 4 bases and J 3 bases; nucleotides not matched to a gene: 6. This CDR3 reads CASSSGQAVYNEQFF. In DNA, the CDR3 is TGTGCCAGCAGCTCCGGACAGGCGGTCTACAATGAGCAGTTCTTC. Using reference TRBV7-9 and TRBJ2-1 for the parts outside the CDR3, the full variable domain is DTGVSQNPRHKITKRGQNVTFRCDPISEHNRLYWYRQTLGQGPEFLTYFQNEAQLEKSRLLSDRFSAERPKGSFSTLEIQRTEQGDSAMYLCASSSGQAVYNEQFFGPGTRLTVL.

The genes are TRBV27 and TRBJ1-2; weak D call: TRBD1 (6 bases). CDR1 is MNHEY, CDR2 SMNVEV, per germline (reference sequence). Trimming removed 4 bases from V and 5 bases from J, with 29 bases in between. The CDR3 contains 19 residues. The CDR3 bases are TGTGCCAGCAGTTCCCAAAACGGACCTCAGGGGCGTTCGAGATATGGCTACACCTTC. As protein: CASSSQNGPQGRSRYGYTF.

This clone has more than one count but fewer than ten. CDR3 residues: CASSDRGIDYEQYF. CDR3 DNA: TGCGCCAGCTCCGACAGGGGGATAGACTACGAGCAGTACTTC. The V call is TRBV5-1, the J call TRBJ2-7; 9 positions match TRBD1. Germline V gene data show CDR1 as SGHRS and CDR2 as YFSETQ. V trimming: 7 bases; J trimming: 3 bases; junction bases outside the gene matches: 8. The CDR3 contains 14 residues.

The rearrangement joins TRBV6-5 to TRBJ1-2; no definite D call. The CDR3 is 13 amino acids. Germline-derived CDR1 and CDR2 are MNHEY and SVGAGI. V lost 6 bases and J 0 bases, leaving 8 bases between the germline ends. CDR3 amino acids: CASRITTNYGYTF. The CDR3 nucleotides are TGTGCCAGCAGGATCACAACTAACTATGGCTACACCTTC.

This chain links TRBV2 with TRBJ1-5; possible D gene TRBD1, 6 bases. The CDR3 covers 14 residues. V lost 3 bases and J lost 7, with 13 bases in between. The germline gives CDR1 SNHLY, CDR2 FYNNEI. The chain's CDR3 is CASSDITQGQPQHF. The CDR3 nucleotides are TGTGCCAGCAGTGATATCACTCAGGGGCAGCCCCAGCATTTT.

This clone has more than one count but fewer than ten. The V and J genes are TRBV15 and TRBJ1-5, with D maybe TRBD1 (6 bases). The germline V gene has CDR1 LNHNV and CDR2 YYDKDF (reference sequence). The CDR3 is 14 residues long. Trimming shortened V by 5 bases and J by 1 base, and 9 bases separated the two germline ends. The CDR3 loop reads CATSGRGSNQPQHF. The DNA of the CDR3 is TGTGCCACCAGCGGCAGGGGAAGCAATCAGCCCCAGCATTTT.

This clone is a singleton in its sample. This chain connects TRBV7-7 to TRBJ1-1; possible D gene TRBD1, 6 bases. Germline V lookup: CDR1 SSHAT, CDR2 FNYEAQ (reference sequence). The CDR3 spans 13 residues. V was cut by 5 bases and J by 1 base, with 8 bases left in between. CDR3 residues: CASSLTGNTEAFF. The CDR3 DNA reads as TGTGCCAGCAGCCTGACAGGGAACACTGAAGCTTTCTTT.

This clone was detected ten times or more. V is TRBV9 and J is TRBJ2-2, with D maybe TRBD1 (6 bases). The CDR3 covers 16 residues. Germline CDR1 and CDR2: SGDLS and YYNGEE. Trimming pared 0 bases from V and 0 bases from J, leaving 9 bases between. CDR3 loop: CASSVASGANTGELFF. The CDR3 region has the DNA TGTGCCAGCAGCGTAGCGTCAGGGGCGAACACCGGGGAGCTGTTTTTT.

This clone occurred a few times. This chain joins TRBV14 and TRBJ2-2; 10 bases are a match to TRBD1. From germline, CDR1 is SGHDN and CDR2 FVKESK. The CDR3 runs to 15 residues. V shed 3 bases, J shed 4 bases, and the junction held 2 bases outside the gene matches. The CDR3 DNA follows: TGTGCCAGCAGCCAGGACAGGGGGAGCACCGGGGAGCTGTTTTTT. Protein sequence: CASSQDRGSTGELFF.

This clone was seen more than once but under ten times. V is TRBV10-3 and J is TRBJ2-3; 9 positions agree with TRBD1. The J segment lost 5 bases and the V segment lost 6 bases, leaving 9 bases of the junction unmatched. Germline lookup yields CDR1 ENHRY and CDR2 SYGVKD. The CDR3 contains 15 residues. The CDR3 DNA reads as TGTGCCATCAGCCCTGGAACAGGGGGCAAAGATACGCAGTATTTT. It encodes CAISPGTGGKDTQYF.